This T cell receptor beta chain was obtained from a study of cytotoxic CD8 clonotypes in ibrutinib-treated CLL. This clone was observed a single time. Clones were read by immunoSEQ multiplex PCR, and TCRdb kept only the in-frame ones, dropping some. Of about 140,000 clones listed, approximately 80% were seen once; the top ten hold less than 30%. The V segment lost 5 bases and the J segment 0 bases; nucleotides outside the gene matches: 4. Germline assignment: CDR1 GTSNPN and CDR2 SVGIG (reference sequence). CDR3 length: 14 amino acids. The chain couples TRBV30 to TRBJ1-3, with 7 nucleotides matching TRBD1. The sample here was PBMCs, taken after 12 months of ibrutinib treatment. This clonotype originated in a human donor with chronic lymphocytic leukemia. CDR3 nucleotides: TGTGCCTGGGCCCAGGGGGGCTCTGGAAACACCATATATTTT. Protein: CAWAQGGSGNTIYF. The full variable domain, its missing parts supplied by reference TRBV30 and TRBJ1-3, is SQTIHQWPATLVQPVGSPLSLECTVEGTSNPNLYWYRQAAGRGLQLLFYSVGIGQISSEVPQNLSASRPQDRQFILSSKKLLLSDSGFYLCAWAQGGSGNTIYFGEGSWLTVV.